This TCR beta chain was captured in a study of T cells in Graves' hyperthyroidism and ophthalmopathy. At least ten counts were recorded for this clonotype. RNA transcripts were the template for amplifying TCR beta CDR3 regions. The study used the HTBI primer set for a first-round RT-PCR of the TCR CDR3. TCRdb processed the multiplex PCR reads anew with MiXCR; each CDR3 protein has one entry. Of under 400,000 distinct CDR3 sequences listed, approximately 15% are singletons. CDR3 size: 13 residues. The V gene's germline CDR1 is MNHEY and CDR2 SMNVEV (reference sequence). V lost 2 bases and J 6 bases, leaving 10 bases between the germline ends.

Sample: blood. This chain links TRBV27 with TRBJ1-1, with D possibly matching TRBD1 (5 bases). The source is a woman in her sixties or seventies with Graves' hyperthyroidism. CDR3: CASSLDSRAEAFF. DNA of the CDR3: TGTGCCAGCAGTTTAGACAGCCGTGCTGAAGCTTTCTTT.